This T cell receptor (beta chain) was identified during a study of T cells in Graves' hyperthyroidism and ophthalmopathy. Whole-study results and caveats: In the analysis, a 13 V-J model separated ophthalmopathy from stable hyperthyroidism.

As for this clonotype: Its matching antigen is unknown.

Amplified regions were TCR beta CDR3 sequences from RNA transcripts. In the first-round RT-PCR of the TCR CDR3, the HTBI primer set was used. TCRdb passed the multiplex PCR reads through MiXCR, listing each CDR3 protein once. Of under 750,000 distinct CDR3 sequences listed, roughly a sixth are singletons. The ends were cut back, 1 base at V and 2 bases at J, with 17 bases in the middle. Looked up from germline, CDR1 is MGHDK and CDR2 is SYGVNS. The length of the CDR3 is 18 residues. Material for sequencing was blood. This chain uses TRBV25-1 with TRBJ1-4; a weak D match, TRBD1 (6 bases). This clonotype originated in a woman between 45 and 60 years old with Graves' hyperthyroidism that later progressed to Graves' ophthalmopathy. The CDR3 coding sequence is TGTGCCAGCAGTGAATTCGGGGGGGCAGGGAGTACTAATGAAAAACTGTTTTTT. It codes for CASSEFGGAGSTNEKLFF.